The 5 T cell receptor beta chains below all came from one sample that was sequenced in a study of T cell changes during pregnancy in multiple sclerosis. Produced via immunoSEQ multiplex PCR; TCRdb's table is partial and in-frame only. This repertoire shows under 95,000 clones, roughly 92% found once; its top ten account for roughly 1.9%. The sequencing here drew on peripheral blood, taken in the second trimester of pregnancy. The receptor source for this set is a female donor with multiple sclerosis, enrolled in a pregnancy study.

V gene TRBV7-3 combines with J gene TRBJ2-1; 10 bases line up with TRBD2. The germline V gene encodes CDR1 SGHTA and CDR2 FQGTGA. V lost 5 bases to trimming and J lost 6 bases; unmatched junction nucleotides: 10. This CDR3 is built from 16 residues. The CDR3: CASSRNPSGGGNEQFF. For the CDR3, the DNA is TGTGCCAGCAGCCGTAACCCTAGCGGGGGAGGCAATGAGCAGTTCTTC.

This chain joins TRBV6-5 and TRBJ2-1; a weak D match, TRBD1 (6 bases). V was shortened by 2 bases and J by 5 bases, with 10 bases between the two germline ends. Germline V gene lookup returns CDR1 MNHEY and CDR2 SVGAGI. The CDR3 is made up of 14 amino acids. The CDR3 coding sequence is TGTGCCAGCAGTTACGGGACACCTGACAATGAGCAGTTCTTC. Translation gives CASSYGTPDNEQFF.

The V gene is TRBV19, the J gene TRBJ1-2, with D maybe TRBD1 (6 bases). Per the germline V gene, CDR1 is LNHDA and CDR2 is SQIVND (reference sequence). The CDR3 is 13 residues long. Trimming shortened V by 5 bases and J by 5 bases, and 12 bases separated the two germline ends. The CDR3 sequence is CASSAGTLYGYTF. The CDR3 DNA follows: TGTGCCAGTAGTGCCGGGACACTGTATGGCTACACCTTC.

The rearrangement joins TRBV7-3 to TRBJ2-5, with 7 bases matching TRBD1. The germline V gene encodes CDR1 SGHTA and CDR2 FQGTGA. The CDR3 runs to 16 residues. V lost 1 base to trimming and J lost 3 bases; unmatched junction nucleotides: 8. The CDR3 DNA is TGTGCCAGCAGCTTAAAACCTAGAGGGGGCAAAGAGACCCAGTACTTC. Encoded protein: CASSLKPRGGKETQYF. The entire variable domain, with the rest obtained from reference TRBV7-3 and TRBJ2-5, is as follows: GAGVSQTPSNKVTEKGKYVELRCDPISGHTALYWYRQSLGQGPEFLIYFQGTGAADDSGLPNDRFFAVRPEGSVSTLKIQRTERGDSAVYLCASSLKPRGGKETQYFGPGTRLLVL.

The chain has TRBV6-1 and TRBJ1-2, with 8 bases lining up with TRBD1. The junction had 10 bases not matched to a gene; V was cut back by 10 bases and J by 6 bases. The length of the CDR3 is 13 residues. Germline CDR1 reads MNHNS; CDR2 reads SASEGT. The CDR3 reads CATVLGQGDGYTF. The CDR3 nucleotides read TGTGCCACCGTCCTAGGACAGGGAGATGGCTACACCTTC.